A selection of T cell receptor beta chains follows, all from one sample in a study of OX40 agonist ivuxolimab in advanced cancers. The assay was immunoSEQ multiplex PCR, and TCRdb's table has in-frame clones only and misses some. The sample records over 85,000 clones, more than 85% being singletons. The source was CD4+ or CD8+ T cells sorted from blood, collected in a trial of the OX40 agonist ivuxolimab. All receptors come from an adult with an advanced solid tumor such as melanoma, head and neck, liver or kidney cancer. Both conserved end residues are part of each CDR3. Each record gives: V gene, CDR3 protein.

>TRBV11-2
CASSPGLNEKLFF
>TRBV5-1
CASSFAGQETQYF
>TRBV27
CASSWVNTGELFF
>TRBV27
CASSLSRLGFYEQYF
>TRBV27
CASSHTTGSGGELFF
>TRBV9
CASSVGSGTSGEQFF
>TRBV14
CASSQDPGPSDTQYF
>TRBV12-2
CASRPMGLEHYGYTF
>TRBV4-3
CASSQDGPGSGTEAFF
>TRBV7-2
CASSLDTVNTEAFF
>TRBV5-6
CASSLASYEQYF
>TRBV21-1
CAISLGLAETLHYNEQFF
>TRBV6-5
CASGVPPTWEQYF
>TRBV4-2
CASSQDPGELFF
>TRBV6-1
CASSQTSGRSEQYF
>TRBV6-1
CASKSGANTGELFF
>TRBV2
CASSERGLYTEAFF
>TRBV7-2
CASSPRQAHRNTIYF
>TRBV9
CASSVLGEGLGTGELFF
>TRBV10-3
CAISETPGQGVETQYF
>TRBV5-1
CASSLSGQGAHEQYF
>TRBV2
CASRGGQGGEQYF
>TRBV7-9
CASSYGQGNEQYF
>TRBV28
CASSLTGEGLSEKLFF
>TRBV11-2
CASSQELAGTYEQYF
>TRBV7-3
CASSPQGSGSGANVLTF
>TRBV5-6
CASSLEGVRFYNEQFF
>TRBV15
CATSRAIQETQYF
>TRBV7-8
CASSYELSTDTQYF
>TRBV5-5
CASSPQTAAYEQYF
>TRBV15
CATSRGPSSGTAGNEQFF
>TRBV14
CASSQSGTGPYGYTF
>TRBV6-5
CASSYGGGRTMRQFF
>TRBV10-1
CASSESRVGELFF
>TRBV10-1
CASSPDLRNTEAFF
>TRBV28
CASGTGYNEQFF
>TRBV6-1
CASRLDQSSYEQYF
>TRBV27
CASSLTQVATNEKLFF
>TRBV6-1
CASLQGAGEKLFF
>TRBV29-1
CSSRDGVADTQYF
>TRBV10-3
CATGSEETQYF
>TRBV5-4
CASSLELAGKAYNEQFF
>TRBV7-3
CASSLEGTRNTGELFF
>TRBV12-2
CASRLFRDRERNIQYF
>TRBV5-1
CASSLRGGTSGRASAQYF
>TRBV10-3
CAISATSGAPSEQFF
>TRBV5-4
CASSPITSAPNTGELFF
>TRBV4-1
CASSQDPRLDTQYF
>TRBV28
CASSFRQGWGYTF